The 20 T cell receptor beta chains reported below all come from one sample, sequenced in a study of cytomegalovirus exposure and HLA in healthy donors. The assay was immunoSEQ multiplex PCR, and TCRdb's table has in-frame clones only and misses some. This table has over 250,000 clones, 87% appearing once. Sequenced sample: PBMCs. The receptors stem from a woman aged 25 to 39 in good health and CMV-seropositive.

The V gene is TRBV4-2, the J gene TRBJ2-7; D ambiguous. Germline V gene data show CDR1 as LGHNA and CDR2 as YNFKEQ. The CDR3 covers 16 residues. Trimming took 0 bases from V and 2 from J, leaving 14 bases between them. In DNA, the CDR3 is TGTGCCAGCAGCCAAGATCAGGTAGGAGTCGCCTACGAGCAGTACTTC. It is translated as CASSQDQVGVAYEQYF.

This chain joins TRBV9 and TRBJ2-7; 9 nucleotides match TRBD1. The length of the CDR3 is 14 residues. Trimming at V came to 3 bases and at J to 6 bases, leaving 7 bases not matched to a gene. Germline-derived CDR1 and CDR2 are SGDLS and YYNGEE. Here the CDR3 reads CASSERTGVGEQYF. The CDR3 nucleotides read TGTGCCAGCAGCGAACGGACAGGGGTGGGCGAGCAGTACTTC.

The chain has TRBV7-6 and TRBJ2-1; 9 bases agree with TRBD2. J was trimmed by 8 bases and V by 3 bases; bases with no gene match: 5. The germline CDR1 and CDR2 sequences are SGHVS and FNYEAQ. This CDR3 has 14 residues. The CDR3 sequence is CASSLAGGRDEQFF. Written as DNA, the CDR3 is TGTGCCAGCAGCTTGGCTGGCGGGAGGGATGAGCAGTTCTTC.

As concerns this clone: At one boundary the junction diverges from the germline segment, which might be a read error. The J gene is TRBJ1-6, the V gene TRBV2, with no clear D. Germline CDR1 is SNHLY and CDR2 is FYNNEI. The CDR3 contains 15 residues. This CDR3 is CASSEDLGYNSPLHF. CDR3 sequence (DNA): TGTGCCAGCAGCGAAGATCTGGGTTATAATTCACCCCTCCACTTT.

The chain joins TRBV6-5 to TRBJ2-2, with unresolved D. CDR1 is MNHEY and CDR2 is SVGAGI in the germline V gene. This CDR3 has 13 residues. V shed 6 bases and J shed 3 bases, with 8 bases lying between them. The CDR3 region is CASRLAYTGELFF. Here the CDR3 DNA reads TGTGCCAGCAGACTCGCCTACACCGGGGAGCTGTTTTTT.

The chain carries TRBV28 and TRBJ1-4, with TRBD1 identical over 10 bases. The CDR3 consists of 17 residues. Germline CDR1 reads MDHEN; CDR2 reads SYDVKM. J was trimmed by 3 bases and V by 6 bases; bases with no gene match: 10. This chain's CDR3 is CASRAPGQGLANEKLFF. CDR3 DNA sequence: TGTGCCAGCAGGGCCCCGGGACAGGGGTTGGCTAATGAAAAACTGTTTTTT.

This chain uses TRBV6-5 with TRBJ2-1; 10 bases match TRBD2. With V trimmed by 4 bases and J by 3 bases, 3 bases remained unmatched. The germline V gene encodes CDR1 MNHEY and CDR2 SVGAGI. CDR3 length: 15 residues. CDR3 amino acids: CASSFKREGYNEQFF. The CDR3 DNA reads TGTGCCAGCAGTTTCAAGCGGGAGGGCTACAATGAGCAGTTCTTC.

The V gene is TRBV7-3, the J gene TRBJ1-1; no firm D call. Germline V lookup: CDR1 SGHTA, CDR2 FQGTGA. V lost 5 bases and J lost 1, with 14 bases in between. The CDR3 runs 15 residues. The CDR3 spells CASSPELGRNTEAFF. The CDR3 DNA is TGTGCCAGCAGCCCCGAGTTGGGCAGGAACACTGAAGCTTTCTTT.

The V call is TRBV5-6, the J call TRBJ2-7; D is unclear. The germline CDR1 and CDR2 sequences are SGHDT and YYEEEE. V shed 2 bases and J shed 3 bases, with 15 bases lying between them. The CDR3 consists of 15 residues. The DNA of the CDR3 is TGTGCCAGCAGCTTTTCCCCAGGTCACGGCTACGAGCAGTACTTC. The encoded protein is CASSFSPGHGYEQYF.

This chain connects TRBV27 to TRBJ2-5; no firm D call. The CDR3 is made up of 14 amino acids. Trimming shortened V by 4 bases and J by 5 bases, and 14 bases separated the two germline ends. Germline CDR1 MNHEY, CDR2 SMNVEV (reference sequence). The CDR3 DNA is TGTGCCAGCAGTTGGGGTTTCGGCGTGGAGACCCAGTACTTC. This encodes CASSWGFGVETQYF.

This clone was detected only a few times. The gene calls are TRBV6-6 and TRBJ1-3, with D unresolved. This CDR3 is 11 amino acids long. CDR1 is MNHNY, CDR2 SVGAGI, per germline (reference sequence). The ends were cut back, 8 bases at V and 4 bases at J, with 6 bases in the middle. In DNA, the CDR3 is TGTGCCAGCCGATTGGGAAACACCATATATTTT. Amino acids: CASRLGNTIYF.

This chain uses TRBV7-3 with TRBJ2-3; D not resolved. The V and J ends lost 1 base and 1 base respectively, with 3 bases between them. The CDR3 runs 13 residues. Germline CDR1 is SGHTA and CDR2 is FQGTGA. This chain's CDR3 is CASSLIGTDTQYF. Here the CDR3 DNA reads TGTGCCAGCAGCTTAATCGGCACAGATACGCAGTATTTT.

The chain joins TRBV5-1 to TRBJ2-7; D may be TRBD2 (6 bases). Germline V lookup: CDR1 SGHRS, CDR2 YFSETQ. The CDR3 spans 14 residues. Trimming removed 6 bases from V and 6 bases from J, with 19 bases in between. In nucleotides, the CDR3 is TGCGCCAGCACCGAGGACTACCCACTGAGCGAGCAGTACTTC. This translates into CASTEDYPLSEQYF.

This sequence joins TRBV5-5 and TRBJ1-5, with D perhaps TRBD1 (5 bases). Germline V CDR1 and CDR2: SGHKS, YYEKEE (reference sequence). The V end was cut by 1 base, the J end by 4 bases, with 9 bases between. CDR3 length: 14 residues. CDR3 in DNA: TGTGCCAGCAGCTTGCCAGGGTTGAATCAGCCCCAGCATTTT. Translated, it gives CASSLPGLNQPQHF.

The chain joins TRBV6-5 to TRBJ2-7; D is tentatively TRBD1 or TRBD2 (5 bases each). Germline CDR1 and CDR2: MNHEY and SVGAGI. Trimming removed 5 bases at V and 2 bases at J, with 16 bases between. The CDR3 spans 15 residues. The CDR3 DNA is TGTGCCAGCAGTCTATCCGGGACCGCCACCTACGAGCAGTACTTC. Translation: CASSLSGTATYEQYF.

The rearrangement uses TRBV12-1 and TRBJ2-5. TRBV12-1 is a recognized pseudogene. The length of the CDR3 is 15 residues. CDR3 nucleotides: TGTGCCAGCAGCCCTACTCAGCTTACCCATCTAACCCAGTACTTC. Its translation is CASSPTQLTHLTQYF.

V gene TRBV27 combines with J gene TRBJ1-1; D gene uncertain. Trimming stripped 6 bases from V and 5 bases from J, with 7 bases between. CDR3 length: 11 amino acids. From germline, CDR1 is MNHEY and CDR2 SMNVEV (reference sequence). CDR3 protein: CASRSTTEAFF. CDR3 nucleotides: TGTGCCAGCAGAAGTACTACTGAAGCTTTCTTT.

The chain is built from TRBV7-3 and TRBJ1-2; a weak D match, TRBD1 (5 bases). The CDR3 extends over 14 amino acids. The germline CDR1 and CDR2 sequences are SGHTA and FQGTGA. V was pared by 4 bases and J by 4 bases, with 13 bases between. CDR3 loop: CASSSSGATYGYTF. CDR3 in DNA: TGTGCCAGCAGCTCCTCCGGGGCTACCTATGGCTACACCTTC.

This clone was detected only once. Other DNA sequences from this sample encode an identical CDR3 as well. The gene calls are TRBV29-1 and TRBJ1-2; D call uncertain. CDR1 is SQVTM, CDR2 ANQGSEA, per germline. CDR3 length: 11 amino acids. Trimming pared 2 bases from V and 0 bases from J, leaving 1 base between. This CDR3 is CSVESNYGYTF. The CDR3 coding sequence is TGCAGCGTTGAATCTAACTATGGCTACACCTTC.

The chain is built from TRBV25-1 and TRBJ2-7; a possible D gene is TRBD1 (6 bases). The germline V gene encodes CDR1 MGHDK and CDR2 SYGVNS. Trimming pared 6 bases from V and 5 bases from J, leaving 11 bases between. The CDR3 is made up of 12 amino acids. The CDR3 DNA reads as TGTGCCAGCAGGAACAGGGTAGACGAGCAGTACTTC. Encoded protein: CASRNRVDEQYF.